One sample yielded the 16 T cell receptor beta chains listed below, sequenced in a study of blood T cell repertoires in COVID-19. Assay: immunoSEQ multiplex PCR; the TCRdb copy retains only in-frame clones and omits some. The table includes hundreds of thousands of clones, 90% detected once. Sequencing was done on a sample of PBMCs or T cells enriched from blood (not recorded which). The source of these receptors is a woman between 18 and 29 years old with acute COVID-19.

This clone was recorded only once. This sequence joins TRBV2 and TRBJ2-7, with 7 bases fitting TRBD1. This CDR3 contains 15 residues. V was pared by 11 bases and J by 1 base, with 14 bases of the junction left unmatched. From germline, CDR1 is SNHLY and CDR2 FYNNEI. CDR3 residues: CASLWGPGQSYEQYF. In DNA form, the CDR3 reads TGTGCCTCCCTGTGGGGACCGGGACAGTCCTACGAGCAGTACTTC. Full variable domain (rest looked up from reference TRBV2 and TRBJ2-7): EPEVTQTPSHQVTQMGQEVILRCVPISNHLYFYWYRQILGQKVEFLVSFYNNEISEKSEIFDDQFSVERPDGSNFTLKIRSTKLEDSAMYFCASLWGPGQSYEQYFGPGTRLTVT.

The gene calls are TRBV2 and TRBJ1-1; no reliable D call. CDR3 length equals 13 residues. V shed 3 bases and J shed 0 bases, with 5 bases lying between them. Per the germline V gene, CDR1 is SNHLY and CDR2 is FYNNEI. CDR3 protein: CASSDGLNTEAFF. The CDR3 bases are TGTGCCAGCAGTGACGGTTTGAACACTGAAGCTTTCTTT. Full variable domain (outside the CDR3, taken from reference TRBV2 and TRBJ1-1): EPEVTQTPSHQVTQMGQEVILRCVPISNHLYFYWYRQILGQKVEFLVSFYNNEISEKSEIFDDQFSVERPDGSNFTLKIRSTKLEDSAMYFCASSDGLNTEAFFGQGTRLTVV.

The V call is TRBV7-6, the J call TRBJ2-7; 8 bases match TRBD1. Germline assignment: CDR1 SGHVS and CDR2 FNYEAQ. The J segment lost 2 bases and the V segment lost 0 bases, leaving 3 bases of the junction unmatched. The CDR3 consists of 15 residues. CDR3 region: CASSLAQGATYEQYF. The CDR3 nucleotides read TGTGCCAGCAGCTTAGCTCAGGGGGCGACCTACGAGCAGTACTTC.

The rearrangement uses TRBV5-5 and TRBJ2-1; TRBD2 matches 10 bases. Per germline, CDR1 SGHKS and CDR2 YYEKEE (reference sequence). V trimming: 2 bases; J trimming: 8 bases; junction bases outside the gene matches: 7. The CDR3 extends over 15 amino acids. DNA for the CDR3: TGTGCCAGCAGCTTTCTAGCGGGAGCGGAACATGAGCAGTTCTTC. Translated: CASSFLAGAEHEQFF.

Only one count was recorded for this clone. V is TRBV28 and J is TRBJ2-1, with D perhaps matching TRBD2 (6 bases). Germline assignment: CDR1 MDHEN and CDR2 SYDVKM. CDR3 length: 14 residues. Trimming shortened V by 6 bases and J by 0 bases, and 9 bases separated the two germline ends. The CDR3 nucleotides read TGTGCCAGCAGCCTTAGCGGCTCCTACAATGAGCAGTTCTTC. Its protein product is CASSLSGSYNEQFF. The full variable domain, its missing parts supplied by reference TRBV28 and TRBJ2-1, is DVKVTQSSRYLVKRTGEKVFLECVQDMDHENMFWYRQDPGLGLRLIYFSYDVKMKEKGDIPEGYSVSREKKERFSLILESASTNQTSMYLCASSLSGSYNEQFFGPGTRLTVL.

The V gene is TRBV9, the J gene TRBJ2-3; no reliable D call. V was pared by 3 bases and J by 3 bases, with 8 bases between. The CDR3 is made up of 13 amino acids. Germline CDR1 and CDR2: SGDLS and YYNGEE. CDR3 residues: CASSASPTDTQYF. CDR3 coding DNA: TGTGCCAGCAGCGCGAGCCCTACAGATACGCAGTATTTT.

CDR3: CASSEGLAGRGSYEQYF. The CDR3 DNA sequence: TGTGCCAGCAGTGAGGGGCTAGCGGGAAGGGGCTCCTACGAGCAGTACTTC. The V and J genes are TRBV2 and TRBJ2-7, with 9 bases aligning to TRBD2. V shed 3 bases and J 0 bases; nucleotides not matched to a gene: 9. This CDR3 region has 17 residues. Germline assignment: CDR1 SNHLY and CDR2 FYNNEI.

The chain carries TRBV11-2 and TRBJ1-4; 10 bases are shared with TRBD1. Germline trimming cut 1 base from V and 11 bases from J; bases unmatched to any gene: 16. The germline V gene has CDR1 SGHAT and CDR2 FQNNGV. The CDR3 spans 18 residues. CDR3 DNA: TGTGCCAGCAGCTTAGGGGACAGGGGCTCCCCGTCGATTAGGAAACTGTTTTTT. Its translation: CASSLGDRGSPSIRKLFF. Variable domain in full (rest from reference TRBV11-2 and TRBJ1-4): EAGVAQSPRYKIIEKRQSVAFWCNPISGHATLYWYQQILGQGPKLLIQFQNNGVVDDSQLPKDRFSAERLKGVDSTLKIQPAKLEDSAVYLCASSLGDRGSPSIRKLFFGSGTQLSVL.

The CDR3 nucleotides are TGTGCCAGCAGCGTGGGGACAGGGTCTAGCACAGATACGCAGTATTTT. This translates into CASSVGTGSSTDTQYF. The chain is built from TRBV9 and TRBJ2-3; 9 bases are shared with TRBD1. V trimming: 2 bases; J trimming: 0 bases; junction bases outside the gene matches: 4. CDR1 is SGDLS and CDR2 is YYNGEE in the germline V gene. The CDR3 is 16 residues long.

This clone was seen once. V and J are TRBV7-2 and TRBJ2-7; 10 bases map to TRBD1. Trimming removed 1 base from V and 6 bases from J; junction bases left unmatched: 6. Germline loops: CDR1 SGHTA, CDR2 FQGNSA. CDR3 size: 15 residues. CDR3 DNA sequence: TGTGCCAGCAGCTTAGTCCCGGGACAGGGGTCCGAGCAGTACTTC. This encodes CASSLVPGQGSEQYF.

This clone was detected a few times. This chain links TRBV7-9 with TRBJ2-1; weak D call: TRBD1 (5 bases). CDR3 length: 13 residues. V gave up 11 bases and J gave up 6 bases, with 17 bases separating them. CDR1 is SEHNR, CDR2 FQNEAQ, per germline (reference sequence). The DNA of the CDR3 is TGTGCCGGCTTAGGGGTATCGAGCAATGAGCAGTTCTTC. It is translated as CAGLGVSSNEQFF.

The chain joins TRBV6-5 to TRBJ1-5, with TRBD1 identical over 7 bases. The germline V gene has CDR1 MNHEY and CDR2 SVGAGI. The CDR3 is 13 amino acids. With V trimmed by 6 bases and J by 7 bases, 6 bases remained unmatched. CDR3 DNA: TGTGCCAGCAGGGGACAGTCTGGGCAGCCCCAGCATTTT. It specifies CASRGQSGQPQHF.

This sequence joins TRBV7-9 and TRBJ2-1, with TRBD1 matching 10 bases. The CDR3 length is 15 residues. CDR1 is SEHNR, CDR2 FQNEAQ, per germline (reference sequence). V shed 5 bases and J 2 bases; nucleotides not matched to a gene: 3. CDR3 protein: CASSPGQGPYNEQFF. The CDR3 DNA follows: TGTGCCAGCAGCCCGGGACAGGGGCCCTACAATGAGCAGTTCTTC.

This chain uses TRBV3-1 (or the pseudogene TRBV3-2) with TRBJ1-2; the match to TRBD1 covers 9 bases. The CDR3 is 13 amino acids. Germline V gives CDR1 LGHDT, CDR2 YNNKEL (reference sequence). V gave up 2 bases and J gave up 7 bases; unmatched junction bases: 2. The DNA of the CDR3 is TGTGCCAGCAGCCAAAAGGGACAGGGTGGCTACACCTTC. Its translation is CASSQKGQGGYTF.

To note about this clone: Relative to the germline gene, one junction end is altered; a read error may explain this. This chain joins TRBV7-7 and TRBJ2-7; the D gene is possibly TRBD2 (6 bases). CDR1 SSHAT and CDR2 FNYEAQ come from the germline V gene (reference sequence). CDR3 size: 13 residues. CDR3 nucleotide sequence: TGTGCTAGCAGCTTAGAACAGGAGGGCGAGCAGTACTTC. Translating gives CASSLEQEGEQYF.

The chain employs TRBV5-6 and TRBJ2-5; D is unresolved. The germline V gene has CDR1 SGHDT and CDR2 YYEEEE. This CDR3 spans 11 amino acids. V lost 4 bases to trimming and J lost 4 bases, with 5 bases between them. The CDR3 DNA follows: TGTGCCAGCAGCCGTCGAGAGACCCAGTACTTC. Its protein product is CASSRRETQYF.